This T cell receptor beta chain was obtained from a study of blood T cell repertoires in COVID-19. Germline V lookup: CDR1 DFQATT, CDR2 SNEGSKA (reference sequence). Trimming took 6 bases from V and 5 from J, leaving 10 bases between them. The CDR3 consists of 11 residues. Assay used: immunoSEQ multiplex PCR; TCRdb lists only in-frame clones, some missing. The sample has 30,000 to 45,000 clones; 81% are singletons. Sequencing was done on a sample of peripheral blood. The chain couples TRBV20-1 to TRBJ1-1; D is unclear. The TCR was taken from a human donor in a cohort sampled during active or convalescent COVID-19. The donor label of this sample is uncertain. CDR3 region: CSAGGGTEAFF. In nucleotides, the CDR3 is TGCAGTGCCGGAGGTGGGACTGAAGCTTTCTTT.